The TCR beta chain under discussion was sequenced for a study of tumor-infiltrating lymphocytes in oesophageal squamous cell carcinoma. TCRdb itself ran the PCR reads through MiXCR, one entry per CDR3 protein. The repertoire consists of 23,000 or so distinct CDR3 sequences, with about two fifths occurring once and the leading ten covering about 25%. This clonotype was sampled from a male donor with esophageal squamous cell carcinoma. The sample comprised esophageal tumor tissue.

CDR3 amino acids: CASSVGVGPDTQYF. CDR3 bases: TGTGCCAGCAGCGTAGGCGTGGGGCCAGATACGCAGTATTTT. The chain is built from TRBV9 and TRBJ2-3; maybe TRBD1 (5 bases). Germline V lookup: CDR1 SGDLS, CDR2 YYNGEE. The CDR3 contains 14 residues. The germline V and J ends were trimmed by 0 bases and 4 bases, with 9 bases remaining between them.